This TCR beta chain was profiled in a study of T cells in Graves' hyperthyroidism and ophthalmopathy. This clonotype was observed at least ten times. What it binds is unknown. The CDR3 extends over 16 amino acids. V dropped 4 bases and J dropped 5; count of bases not matched to a gene: 10. From germline, CDR1 is KGHDR and CDR2 SFDVKD. Findings and caveats of the study: The model anticipated ophthalmopathy a median about six months pre-onset.

What was amplified from RNA transcripts were TCR beta CDR3 regions. The HTBI set primed first-round TCR CDR3 RT-PCR. Via MiXCR, TCRdb re-called the multiplex PCR reads, giving one row per CDR3 protein. The profile covers 400,000 to 500,000 distinct CDR3 sequences, with roughly 15% appearing a single time and about 13% taken by the ten largest. The source is a man between 18 and 29 years old with Graves' ophthalmopathy. The sequenced material came from blood. This chain connects TRBV24-1 to TRBJ1-5; 7 positions match TRBD1. The DNA of the CDR3 is TGTGCCACCAGTGACAGGGGGACAAGAGGCGATCAGCCCCAGCATTTT. It translates to CATSDRGTRGDQPQHF.